This section outlines one T cell receptor (beta chain) sequence together with its context. This clonotype was detected only a few times. Its antigen is not yet known. Qualities for individual bases were not recorded, and no much larger clone is one base off. Synovial fluid samples were matched to blood samples from the same ankylosing spondylitis patients. The data derive from a study of CD8 T cells in ankylosing spondylitis (TCRdb year 2017). For the study in its entirety: T cell receptor beta repertoires were profiled in healthy donors and ankylosing spondylitis patients so that disease-linked TCR variants could be found. In total, the full study cohort was made up of about 99 healthy donors and 25 ankylosing spondylitis patients. Peripheral blood was sampled, and synovial fluid was additionally collected from ankylosing spondylitis patients.

Sequencing was carried out with an Illumina HiSeq 2500. Quantitative 5'-RACE with molecular barcodes was used to prepare TCR beta libraries. Per the authors' processing: A new computational method based on a probabilistic model of VDJ rearrangement was used to identify disease-linked TCR variants. In-frame beta chains were kept once TCRdb had trimmed the public reads at Q25 with fastp and called clones with MiXCR. Each record represents a unique CDR3 protein, reported with the most common genes and DNA among its rows. The V and J calls were not made by the authors but by TCRdb's processing. Across this sample there are approximately 150,000 distinct CDR3 sequences, with approximately 32% seen only once. The ten top clones hold 5.5% to 7.5% of the sample. Study-level results and caveats: A TCR beta motif of roughly 8 highly homologous amino acid variants appeared characteristic of blood from ankylosing spondylitis patients. Some motif variants had previously been reported in the synovial fluid and blood of reactive arthritis patients, which suggests shared mechanisms of disease initiation. A CD8+ phenotype was shown by the disease-linked clones, which were found at relatively low frequencies in peripheral blood. Significant enrichment of the disease-linked clones was reported in matched synovial fluid samples from ankylosing spondylitis patients.

V sheds 0 bases and J sheds 8 bases, leaving 8 bases between their ends. The CDR1 and CDR2 encoded by the germline V gene (reference sequence) are GTSNPN and SVGIG. The CDR3 spans 12 residues, from the cysteine through the phenylalanine. The DNA shown is the 36-base CDR3, in frame from base 1. The sequenced sample consisted of synovial fluid, either unsorted or a sorted T cell fraction (not recorded which). The sequence was obtained from a male donor with ankylosing spondylitis. The chain was built from TRBV30 and TRBJ2-1; no confident D gene assignment can be made. The nucleotides read TGTGCCTGGAGTGTTGCAGAGGATGAGCAGTTCTTC. Its coded protein is CAWSVAEDEQFF.